This is a list of T cell receptor beta chains from one sample in a study of OX40 agonist ivuxolimab in advanced cancers. Generated by immunoSEQ multiplex PCR, the TCRdb table keeps only in-frame clones and is missing some. The repertoire holds 65,000 to 80,000 clones, roughly nine tenths seen once, with approximately 0.3% in the top ten. The input for sequencing was CD4+ or CD8+ T cells sorted from blood, taken in a trial of the OX40 agonist ivuxolimab. The receptors here all came from an adult with an advanced solid tumor such as melanoma, head and neck, liver or kidney cancer. CDR3s include the opening cysteine and the closing phenylalanine or tryptophan. The D gene is left open where the match is weak. The size field is filled for only some rows; it gives once, few, many or a size class.

J gene,D gene,clone size,V gene,CDR3 DNA,CDR3 protein
TRBJ1-1,NA,NA,TRBV7-3,TGTGCCAGCAGCTTATCCGGGAACACTGAAGCTTTCTTT,CASSLSGNTEAFF
TRBJ1-2,NA,NA,TRBV7-9,TGTGCCAGCAGCTCCACTTGGGGGCAGGTCTATGGCTACACCTTC,CASSSTWGQVYGYTF
TRBJ2-3,NA,few,TRBV10-1,TGCGCCAGCAGTGAGAGATACTGGTCGGCGCAGTATTTT,CASSERYWSAQYF
TRBJ2-3,TRBD1,NA,TRBV5-1,TGCGCCAGCAGCTCCACAGGGGGCAGGGGAGATACGCAGTATTTT,CASSSTGGRGDTQYF
TRBJ2-1,TRBD1,NA,TRBV10-1,TGCGCCAGCAGTGAGTCGGGACAGGGGAACAATGAGCAGTTCTTC,CASSESGQGNNEQFF
TRBJ2-1,TRBD2,NA,TRBV7-2,TGTGCCAGCAGCTTGAGCTCCCTAGCGGGAGGCCCCAGAGGAGAGCAGTTCTTC,CASSLSSLAGGPRGEQFF
TRBJ2-1,TRBD2,NA,TRBV15,TGTGCCACCGGACCCAGAGGGACTAGCCGGAGTAATGAGCAGTTCTTC,CATGPRGTSRSNEQFF
TRBJ1-4,NA,NA,TRBV7-6,TGTGCCAGCAGCCCCCGGGACGGCTCGCGTGGGAAACTGTTTTTT,CASSPRDGSRGKLFF
TRBJ2-2,TRBD1,NA,TRBV5-1,TGCGCCAGCAGCTTGGTTCAGGGGGCGAACACCGGGGAGCTGTTTTTT,CASSLVQGANTGELFF
TRBJ2-7,NA,NA,TRBV27,TGTGCCAGCATCGCCACGGGCAGGAGCTCCTACGAGCAGTACTTC,CASIATGRSSYEQYF
TRBJ2-7,TRBD1,few,TRBV11-2,TGTGCCAGCAGTCCTAGACAGGGCCGGTACGAGCAGTACTTC,CASSPRQGRYEQYF
TRBJ2-2,NA,once,TRBV5-4,TGTGCCAGCAGCTTGAGTGGCAGGAACACCGGGGAGCTGTTTTTT,CASSLSGRNTGELFF
TRBJ2-3,NA,NA,TRBV18,TGTGCCAGCTCACCATTGCAGGGTTGGACAGATACGCAGTATTTT,CASSPLQGWTDTQYF
TRBJ1-1,TRBD1,NA,TRBV19,TGTGCCAGTACCAGAAGGGCGACAGGGGAGAGAACTGAAGCTTTCTTT,CASTRRATGERTEAFF
TRBJ1-4,TRBD1,NA,TRBV4-1,TGCGCCAGCAGCCAAGAAGGGACAGGGGGTACTGGGGAAAAACTGTTTTTT,CASSQEGTGGTGEKLFF
TRBJ1-3,NA,NA,TRBV30,TGTGCCTGGAGTGCAGCCTCCAGGAACTCTGGAAACACCATATATTTT,CAWSAASRNSGNTIYF
TRBJ2-2,NA,NA,TRBV7-9,TGTGCCAGCAGCTCTGGGAACACCGGGGAGCTGTTTTTT,CASSSGNTGELFF
TRBJ2-7,NA,NA,TRBV7-9,TGTGCCAGCAGCTTAGTTGGAGGTGTCTACGAGCAGTACTTC,CASSLVGGVYEQYF
TRBJ1-1,TRBD1,NA,TRBV10-3,TGTGCCATCAGTCCCGGGACAGGGGTTGAAGCTTTCTTT,CAISPGTGVEAFF
TRBJ1-1,NA,NA,TRBV6-6,TGTGCCAGCAGCTCCCCCGCCCGAGGGGAAGCTTTCTTT,CASSSPARGEAFF
TRBJ1-4,NA,NA,TRBV30,TGTGCCTGGAGTCCCTGCCATCGTCGAACTAATGAAAAACTGTTTTTT,CAWSPCHRRTNEKLFF
TRBJ2-5,TRBD1,NA,TRBV2,TGTGCCAGCAGTGAACGCAGGGGGCGTGGGGAGACCCAGTACTTC,CASSERRGRGETQYF
TRBJ2-5,NA,NA,TRBV29-1,TGCAGCCTCCTCCCCGCGTTCGGGGGCCAGACCCAGTACTTC,CSLLPAFGGQTQYF
TRBJ2-5,TRBD2,NA,TRBV7-9,TGTGCCAGCAGCTTATTAGTGTTAGCGGGAGAAGAGACCCAGTACTTC,CASSLLVLAGEETQYF
TRBJ2-3,TRBD2,NA,TRBV7-9,TGTGCCAGCAGCCCAGGACTAGCGGGAGGGCAAAGGCCAGATACGCAGTATTTT,CASSPGLAGGQRPDTQYF
TRBJ1-5,NA,NA,TRBV7-9,TGTGCCAGCAGCTTATCCCTGGGGGCAGATAGCAATCAGCCCCAGCATTTT,CASSLSLGADSNQPQHF
TRBJ2-3,TRBD1,NA,TRBV7-6,TGTGCCAGCAGCTTAGGGACAGGGCCCGGGACAGATACGCAGTATTTT,CASSLGTGPGTDTQYF
TRBJ2-1,TRBD2,NA,TRBV5-1,TGCGCCAGCCATTTCGCCCTGGCGGGAGACATGGATGAGCAGTTCTTC,CASHFALAGDMDEQFF
TRBJ2-7,NA,NA,TRBV6-1,TGTGCCAGCAGTGAAGTTGGCGACGAGCAGTACTTC,CASSEVGDEQYF
TRBJ2-6,NA,NA,TRBV27,TGTGCCAGCAGTATAAGGACAGTCTCTGGGGCCAACGTCCTGACTTTC,CASSIRTVSGANVLTF
TRBJ2-6,NA,few,TRBV2,TGTGCCAGCAAGGGCCGGGGACGGGGTAAACTTTCTGGGGCCAACGTCCTGACTTTC,CASKGRGRGKLSGANVLTF
TRBJ1-4,NA,NA,TRBV2,TGTGCCGGGCGTCCGGGGGCGCGGGAAAAACTGTTTTTT,CAGRPGAREKLFF
TRBJ1-4,TRBD1,NA,TRBV27,TGTGCCAGCAGCCAAGGGCGGACAGGGATTTGGTTAGCTAATGAAAAACTGTTTTTT,CASSQGRTGIWLANEKLFF
TRBJ2-5,NA,NA,TRBV11-2,TGTGCCAGCAGCCCCAGGGGGGTCCAAGAGACCCAGTACTTC,CASSPRGVQETQYF
TRBJ2-7,TRBD2,NA,TRBV19,TGTGCCAGTTCGGTAGCGGGCCTATTATACGAGCAGTACTTC,CASSVAGLLYEQYF
TRBJ2-1,NA,once,TRBV7-6,TGTGCCAGCAGCCGAGAAGGACCCTACAATGAGCAGTTCTTC,CASSREGPYNEQFF
TRBJ2-5,TRBD2,NA,TRBV5-4,TGTGCCAGCAGCTCGCGGGAGGTAGGGATGGAGACCCAGTACTTC,CASSSREVGMETQYF
TRBJ2-1,TRBD2,NA,TRBV4-2,TGTGCCAGCAGCCCCCCAGCGGGAGGTACTGAGCAGTTCTTC,CASSPPAGGTEQFF
TRBJ2-3,TRBD2,few,TRBV2,TGTGCCAGCAGGGCTCAGCGGGAGTACGGTGGCACAGATACGCAGTATTTT,CASRAQREYGGTDTQYF
TRBJ1-2,NA,NA,TRBV9,TGTGCCAGCAGCGTAGCTTGGACAGCTAACTATGGCTACACCTTC,CASSVAWTANYGYTF
TRBJ1-1,NA,NA,TRBV5-4,TGTGCCAGCAGCCCAGACGGGGGGCTGAACACTGAAGCTTTCTTT,CASSPDGGLNTEAFF
TRBJ1-5,NA,NA,TRBV28,TGTGCCAGCAGTTCCCCACTGATTTTAGGGAATCAGCCCCAGCATTTT,CASSSPLILGNQPQHF
TRBJ1-1,TRBD1,NA,TRBV5-4,TGTGCCAGCAGCTCGGACAGGGGTTACACTGAAGCTTTCTTT,CASSSDRGYTEAFF
TRBJ2-3,NA,NA,TRBV2,TGTGCCAGCAGTGAAGCCTCTAGCACAGATACGCAGTATTTT,CASSEASSTDTQYF
TRBJ2-7,NA,NA,TRBV2,TGTGCCAGCAAAGAGATGAGACACGAGCAGTACTTC,CASKEMRHEQYF
TRBJ2-7,TRBD2,NA,TRBV27,TGTGCCAGCAGTTTAGGGGCTAGCGGGAGGGCCAAAGACGAGCAGTACTTC,CASSLGASGRAKDEQYF
TRBJ1-5,NA,NA,TRBV5-1,TGCGCCAGCAGCTGGGACGGAAATCAGCCCCAGCATTTT,CASSWDGNQPQHF
TRBJ2-7,TRBD1,NA,TRBV25-1,TGTGCCAGCAGTAAGGTAGGGGGACAGGGGGCTTACGAGCAGTACTTC,CASSKVGGQGAYEQYF
TRBJ2-1,NA,NA,TRBV27,TGTGCCAGCAGGCAACTAGGAACGACCTACAATGAGCAGTTCTTC,CASRQLGTTYNEQFF
TRBJ1-2,NA,NA,TRBV14,TGTGCCAGCAGCCAAGCAAATACAGGGTCCGGCTACACCTTC,CASSQANTGSGYTF
TRBJ2-7,TRBD1,NA,TRBV27,TGTGCCAGCAGTTTATTGGGGGGACAGGGGGCTCCCTACGAGCAGTACTTC,CASSLLGGQGAPYEQYF